Described below is a single T cell receptor (beta chain) sequence and its context. What it recognizes is unknown. Other DNA sequences within the sample encode an identical CDR3. CDR3 size: 16 residues. Losses at the gene ends were 1 base for V and 0 bases for J; bases not matched to a gene: 2. The germline gives CDR1 MGHRA, CDR2 YSYEKL. Libraries were prepared by immunoSEQ multiplex PCR; TCRdb keeps only in-frame clonotypes and omits some of them. The sample carries about 2.1 million clones, over 85% recorded once. Naive CD8 isolation took CD45RO-negative cells positively selected for CCR7 and excluded terminally differentiated effector memory CD45RA+ cells. The record originates from a study of shared clonotypes between healthy human individuals. As for the study in general: Each donor contributed plates that comprised three CD4 naive, three CD4 memory, two CD8 naive and one CD8 memory.

General study results and limits: It was the non-shared clonotypes that had lower generation probabilities than clonotypes shared by all four donors.

The chain links TRBV4-1 to TRBJ2-1; 8 bases line up with TRBD2. The sequence derives from a man between 18 and 35 years old in good health. Some clones in this sample may be carry-over from other donors' samples. The sample consisted of naive CD8+ T cells from PBMCs. CDR3 DNA: TGCGCCAGCAGCCAAGGCGGGAGGAGCTCCTACAATGAGCAGTTCTTC. Its protein product is CASSQGGRSSYNEQFF.